This T cell receptor (beta chain) came from a study of shared clonotypes between healthy human individuals (TCRdb year 2020). The study in broad terms: The cohort comprised a couple of women and a few men aged 18 to 49 years. For each donor, CD4 naive and CD4 memory were each run on three plates, CD8 naive on two plates, and CD8 memory on one plate. To estimate repertoire size and how much clonotypes are shared between individuals, the study performed deep sequencing of blood TCR repertoires from five healthy adults. Libraries were prepared and TCR repertoires were sequenced by different laboratories using diverse techniques, in order to increase sequencing depth and limit assay-specific biases. Leukapheresis yielded between about 0.85 and 10 billion PBMCs per donor. General study outcomes and caveats: Sampling was restricted to blood, and TCR repertoires in tissues likely differ from the TCR repertoires found in blood. Pairwise subsampling indicated that sequencing depth was expected to affect the degree of clonotype sharing among donors. Even with the large sequencing depth, rarefaction of the sorted-subset datasets indicated that sequencing was incomplete. Because the study included only a small number of donors, the genetic and exposure-history diversity represented was limited. When several donors were compared, the shared fraction of clonotypes was about 5% for naive CD4, about 4% for naive CD8, 2% to 2.5% for memory CD4, and 0.3% to 0.5% for memory CD8. Larger estimated clonotype richness was generally found for naive subsets than for memory subsets. Compared with non-shared clonotypes, the clonotypes found in all four sorted-subset donors had higher generation probabilities.

On this clone itself: Its cognate antigen has yet to be identified. No clone much larger than this one lies a single base away; base qualities are absent.

TCR CDR3 regions were amplified from genomic DNA by multiplex PCR using the deep immunoSEQ assay. Extracted genomic DNA from each cell subset was distributed evenly across all wells of several immunoSEQ 96-well plates, and each plate was treated as a replicate. Each replicate PCR for sorted subsets received around 200 ng genomic DNA, equal to 28,000 or so T cell genomes. The purified libraries were quantified using a Qubit 3.0 fluorometer, sized with a Bioanalyzer 2100, and then quantified again using the KAPA Library Quantification kit. Each immunoSEQ 96-well plate was sequenced on its own single-read 150-cycle Illumina NextSeq 550 flow cell. For the original study's pipeline: Because only junctional sequences without quality scores were contained in the immunoSEQ output, filtering matching that applied to full-length reads could not be performed. Sequences were annotated with PyIR, a Python wrapper for IgBLAST v1.9, and V/J genes and CDR3 were assigned using IMGT germline references. Reads were removed for weak V/J assignments (E-value above 1e-6), missing CDR3, stop codons, out-of-frame junctions, or ambiguous translated residues. A V3J clonotype was defined by an identical inferred V gene, J gene, and CDR3 amino acid sequence. The percentage overlap between two repertoires was calculated by dividing the number of shared unique clonotypes by the size of the smaller repertoire. RTK rarefaction, the Chao1 estimator, and Recon v2.1 estimates of unobserved clonotypes were used to assess repertoire richness. Generation probabilities were computed with OLGA for all TCRbeta clonotypes obtained by the gDNA method from several donors. Here the immuneACCESS table is served through TCRdb, limited to in-frame sequences with V and J called. Missing clones are a known gap in these copies; in checked studies unresolved V genes cover under half, and the rest lacks a known reason. That table supplies the V and J calls and clone size; D and trimming were determined from the DNA. The table for this sample lists over a million clones; 70% to 80% of them were counted only once. Over 1.3% of the sample comes from the top ten.

The germline V gene gives CDR1 as KGHSY and CDR2 as FQNENV. The junction carries 16 bases between V and J, which are trimmed by 5 bases and 8 bases respectively. Inclusive of the bounding cysteine and phenylalanine, the CDR3 is 15 residues long. The read is trimmed to its CDR3 DNA, 45 bases read in frame from base 1. Healthy HIV-negative adults with no recently reported acute infections or vaccinations were included as donors. All donors were Caucasian adults living in Nashville, Tennessee, USA. CD4+ T cells were enriched by magnetic negative selection; naive cells were then positively selected on CD45RA, and the negative fraction formed the memory subset. Blood was collected by leukapheresis, and PBMCs were isolated by Ficoll-Histopaque density gradient centrifugation and then cryopreserved in liquid nitrogen vapor phase. Analytical flow cytometry was used to check the purity and quantity of every magnetically sorted T cell population. From each sorted fraction, genomic DNA was isolated and quantified by UV absorbance on a Nanodrop 2000c.

The receptor's source is a man between 18 and 35 years old in good health. The chain is made from TRBV16 and TRBJ1-6; the D gene remains uncertain. Material for sequencing was memory CD4+ T cells sorted from blood. Explained via the paper, the cell subset or site label denotes: CD45RA-negative fraction. CDR3 reads: CASSKGSVADSPLHF. The base sequence is TGTGCCAGCAGCAAAGGGTCCGTGGCCGATTCACCCCTCCACTTT.